The subject of this entry is one TCR beta chain. No antigen is known for it. A read error may account for a junction end that differs from germline. The library came from three nested PCR rounds adapted from ARM-PCR protocols. From the multiplex PCR reads, TCRdb called clonotypes with MiXCR, one entry per CDR3 protein. Here the sample spans about 81,000 distinct CDR3 sequences, roughly 72% being singletons. This sample's RNA came from whole unsorted tissue. This sample stems from a study of tumor and adjacent non-tumor tissue in lung cancer. This CDR3 spans 13 amino acids. Germline-derived CDR1 and CDR2 are SGHNT and YENEEA. Findings and limits, study-wide: Compared with tumor, normal lung showed significantly lower TCR diversity.

The chain has TRBV11-3 and TRBJ1-5, with D unresolved. The sequence derives from a woman aged 40 to 49 with non-small cell lung cancer. Sequenced sample: lung tumor tissue. The CDR3 DNA follows: TGTGCCAGCGGCTTACAAGAGGGTCAGCCCCAGCATTTT. Encoded protein: CASGLQEGQPQHF.